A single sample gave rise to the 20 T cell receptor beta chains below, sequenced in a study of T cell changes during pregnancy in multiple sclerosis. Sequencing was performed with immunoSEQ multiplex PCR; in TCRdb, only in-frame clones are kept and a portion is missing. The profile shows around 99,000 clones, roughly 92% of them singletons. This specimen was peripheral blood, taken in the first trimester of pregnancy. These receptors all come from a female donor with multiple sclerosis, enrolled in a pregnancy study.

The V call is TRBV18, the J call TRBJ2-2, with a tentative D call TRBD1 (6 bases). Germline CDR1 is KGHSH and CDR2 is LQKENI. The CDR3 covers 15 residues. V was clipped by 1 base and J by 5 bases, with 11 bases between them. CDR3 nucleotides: TGTGCCAGCTCACCACGGACAGACTTTACCGGGGAGCTGTTTTTT. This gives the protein CASSPRTDFTGELFF.

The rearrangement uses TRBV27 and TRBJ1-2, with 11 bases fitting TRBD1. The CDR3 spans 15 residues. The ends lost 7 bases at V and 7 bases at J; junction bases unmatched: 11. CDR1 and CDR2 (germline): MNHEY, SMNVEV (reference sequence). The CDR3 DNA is TGTGCCAGCATGCTTCGGACAGGGGGCGAGGGTGGCTACACCTTC. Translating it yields CASMLRTGGEGGYTF.

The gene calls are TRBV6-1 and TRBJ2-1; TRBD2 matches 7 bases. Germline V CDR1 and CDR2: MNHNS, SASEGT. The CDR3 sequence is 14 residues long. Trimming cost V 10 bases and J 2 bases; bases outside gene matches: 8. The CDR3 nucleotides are TGTGCCAACCCCGGGAGGACCGCCTACAATGAGCAGTTCTTC. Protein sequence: CANPGRTAYNEQFF.

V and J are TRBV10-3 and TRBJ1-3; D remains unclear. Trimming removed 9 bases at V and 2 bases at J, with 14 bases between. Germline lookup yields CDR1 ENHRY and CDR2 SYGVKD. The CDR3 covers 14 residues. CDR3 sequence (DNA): TGTGCCATTACGGAGGGAAGCACTGGAAACACCATATATTTT. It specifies CAITEGSTGNTIYF.

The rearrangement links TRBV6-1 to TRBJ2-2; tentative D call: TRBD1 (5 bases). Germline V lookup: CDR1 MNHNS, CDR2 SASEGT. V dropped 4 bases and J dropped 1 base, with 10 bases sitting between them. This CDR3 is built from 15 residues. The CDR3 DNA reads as TGTGCCAGCAGTGCGAGGCAGGGGAACACCGGGGAGCTGTTTTTT. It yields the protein CASSARQGNTGELFF.

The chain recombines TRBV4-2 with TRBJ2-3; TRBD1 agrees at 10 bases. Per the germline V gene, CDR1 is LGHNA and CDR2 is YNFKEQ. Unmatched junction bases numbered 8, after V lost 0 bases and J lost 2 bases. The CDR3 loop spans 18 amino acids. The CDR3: CASSQDGTGVGFTDTQYF. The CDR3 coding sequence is TGTGCCAGCAGCCAAGATGGGACAGGGGTTGGGTTCACAGATACGCAGTATTTT.

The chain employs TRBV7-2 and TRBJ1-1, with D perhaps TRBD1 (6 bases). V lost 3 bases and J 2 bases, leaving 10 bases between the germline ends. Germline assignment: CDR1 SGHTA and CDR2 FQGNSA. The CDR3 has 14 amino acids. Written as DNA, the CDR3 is TGTGCCAGCAGCTTCTCAGGGGCTAACACTGAAGCTTTCTTT. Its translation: CASSFSGANTEAFF. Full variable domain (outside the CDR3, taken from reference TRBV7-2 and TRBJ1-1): GAGVSQSPSNKVTEKGKDVELRCDPISGHTALYWYRQSLGQGLEFLIYFQGNSAPDKSGLPSDRFSAERTGGSVSTLTIQRTQQEDSAVYLCASSFSGANTEAFFGQGTRLTVV.

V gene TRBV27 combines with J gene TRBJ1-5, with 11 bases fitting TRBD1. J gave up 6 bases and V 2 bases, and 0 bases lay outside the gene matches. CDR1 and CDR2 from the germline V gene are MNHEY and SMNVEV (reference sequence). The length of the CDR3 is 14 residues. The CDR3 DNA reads TGTGCCAGCAGTTTAGGGACAGGGGGTCAGCCCCAGCATTTT. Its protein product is CASSLGTGGQPQHF.

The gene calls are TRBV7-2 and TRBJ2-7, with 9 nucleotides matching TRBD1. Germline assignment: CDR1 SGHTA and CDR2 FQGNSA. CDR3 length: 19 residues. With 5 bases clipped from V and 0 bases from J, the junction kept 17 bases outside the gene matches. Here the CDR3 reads CASSIRLGTGLFSSYEQYF. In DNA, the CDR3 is TGTGCCAGCAGCATCCGATTGGGGACAGGGCTATTCAGCTCCTACGAGCAGTACTTC.

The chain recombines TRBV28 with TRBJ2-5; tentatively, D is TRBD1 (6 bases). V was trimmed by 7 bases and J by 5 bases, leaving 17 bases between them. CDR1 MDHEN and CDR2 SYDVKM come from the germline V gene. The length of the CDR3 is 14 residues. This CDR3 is CASKEQGTRETQYF. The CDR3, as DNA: TGTGCCAGCAAAGAACAGGGAACGCGGGAGACCCAGTACTTC. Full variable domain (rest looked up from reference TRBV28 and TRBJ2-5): DVKVTQSSRYLVKRTGEKVFLECVQDMDHENMFWYRQDPGLGLRLIYFSYDVKMKEKGDIPEGYSVSREKKERFSLILESASTNQTSMYLCASKEQGTRETQYFGPGTRLLVL.

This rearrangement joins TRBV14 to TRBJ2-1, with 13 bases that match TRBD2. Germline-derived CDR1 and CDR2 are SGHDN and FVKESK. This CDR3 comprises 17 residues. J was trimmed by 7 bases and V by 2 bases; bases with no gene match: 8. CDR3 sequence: CASSQPGLAGAGNEQFF. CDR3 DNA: TGTGCCAGCAGCCAACCTGGACTAGCGGGGGCCGGGAATGAGCAGTTCTTC.

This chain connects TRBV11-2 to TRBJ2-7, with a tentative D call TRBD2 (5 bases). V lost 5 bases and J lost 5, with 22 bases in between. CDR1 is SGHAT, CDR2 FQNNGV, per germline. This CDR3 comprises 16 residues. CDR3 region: CASSPSGNTGRHEQYF. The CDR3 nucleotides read TGTGCCAGCAGCCCAAGCGGAAATACGGGTCGACACGAGCAGTACTTC.

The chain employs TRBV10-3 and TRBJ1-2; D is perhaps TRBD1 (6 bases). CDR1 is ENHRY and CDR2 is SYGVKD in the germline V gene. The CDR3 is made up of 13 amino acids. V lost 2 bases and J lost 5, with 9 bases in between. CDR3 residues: CAISERQGYGYTF. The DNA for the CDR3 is TGTGCCATCAGTGAGCGGCAGGGGTATGGCTACACCTTC.

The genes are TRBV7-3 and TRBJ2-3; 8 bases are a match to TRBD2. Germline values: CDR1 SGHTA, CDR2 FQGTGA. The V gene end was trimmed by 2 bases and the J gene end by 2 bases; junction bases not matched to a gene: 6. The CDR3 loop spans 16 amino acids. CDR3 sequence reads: CASSLSGGPTTDTQYF. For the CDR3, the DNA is TGTGCCAGCAGCTTATCGGGGGGGCCGACCACAGATACGCAGTATTTT.

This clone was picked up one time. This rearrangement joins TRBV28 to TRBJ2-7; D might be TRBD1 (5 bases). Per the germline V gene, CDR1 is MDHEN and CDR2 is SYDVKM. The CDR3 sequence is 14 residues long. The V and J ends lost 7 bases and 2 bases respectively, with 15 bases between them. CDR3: CASTPAPGTYEQYF. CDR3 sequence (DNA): TGTGCCAGCACCCCAGCCCCAGGGACCTACGAGCAGTACTTC.

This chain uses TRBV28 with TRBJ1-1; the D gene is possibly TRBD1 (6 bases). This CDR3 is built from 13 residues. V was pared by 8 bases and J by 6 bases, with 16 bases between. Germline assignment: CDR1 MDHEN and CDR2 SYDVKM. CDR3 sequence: CASRQVKPPEAFF. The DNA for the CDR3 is TGTGCCAGCCGACAGGTGAAACCCCCTGAAGCTTTCTTT. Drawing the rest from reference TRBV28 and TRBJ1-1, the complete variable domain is DVKVTQSSRYLVKRTGEKVFLECVQDMDHENMFWYRQDPGLGLRLIYFSYDVKMKEKGDIPEGYSVSREKKERFSLILESASTNQTSMYLCASRQVKPPEAFFGQGTRLTVV.

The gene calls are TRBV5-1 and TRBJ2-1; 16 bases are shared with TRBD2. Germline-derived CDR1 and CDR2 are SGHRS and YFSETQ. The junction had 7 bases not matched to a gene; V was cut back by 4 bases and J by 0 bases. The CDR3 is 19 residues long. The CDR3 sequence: CASSQPGLAGGSSYNEQFF. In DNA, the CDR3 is TGCGCCAGCAGCCAACCGGGACTAGCGGGAGGGAGCTCCTACAATGAGCAGTTCTTC.

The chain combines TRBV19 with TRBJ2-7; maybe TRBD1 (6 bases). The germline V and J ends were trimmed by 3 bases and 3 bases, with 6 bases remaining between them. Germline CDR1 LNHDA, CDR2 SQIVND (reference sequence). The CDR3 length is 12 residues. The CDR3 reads CASSMTGYEQYF. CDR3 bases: TGTGCCAGTAGTATGACAGGCTACGAGCAGTACTTC. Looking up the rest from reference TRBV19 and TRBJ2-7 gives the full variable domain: DGGITQSPKYLFRKEGQNVTLSCEQNLNHDAMYWYRQDPGQGLRLIYYSQIVNDFQKGDIAEGYSVSREKKESFPLTVTSAQKNPTAFYLCASSMTGYEQYFGPGTRLTVT.

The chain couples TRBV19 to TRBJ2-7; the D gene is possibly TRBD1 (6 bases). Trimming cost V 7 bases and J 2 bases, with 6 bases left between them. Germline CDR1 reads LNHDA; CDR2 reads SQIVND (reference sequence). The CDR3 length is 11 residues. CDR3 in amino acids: CASKGAYEQYF. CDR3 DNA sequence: TGTGCCAGTAAGGGGGCCTACGAGCAGTACTTC.

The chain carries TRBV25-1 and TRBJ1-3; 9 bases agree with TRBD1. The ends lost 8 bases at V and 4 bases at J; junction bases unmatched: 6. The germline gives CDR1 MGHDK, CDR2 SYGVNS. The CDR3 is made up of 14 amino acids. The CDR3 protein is CASGVTGGGNTIYF. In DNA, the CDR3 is TGTGCCAGCGGCGTGACAGGGGGAGGAAACACCATATATTTT.